The 9 T cell receptor beta chains presented below share a single source sample, sequenced in a study of shared clonotypes between healthy human individuals. Assay used: immunoSEQ multiplex PCR; TCRdb lists only in-frame clones, some missing. The sample holds some 900,000 clones, 76% seen once. The sample was memory CD4+ T cells sorted from blood. Sample subset: CD45RA-negative fraction. These receptors were collected from a man aged 18-30 years in good health.

This chain links TRBV29-1 with TRBJ1-5; no definite D call. Germline loops: CDR1 SQVTM, CDR2 ANQGSEA. This CDR3 spans 14 amino acids. Trimming left V 3 bases short and J 0 bases short, with 9 bases between. CDR3: CSVDGWSSNQPQHF. The CDR3 DNA reads as TGCAGCGTTGACGGGTGGAGTAGCAATCAGCCCCAGCATTTT.

This chain joins TRBV6-1 and TRBJ2-7, with D tentatively TRBD2 (6 bases). This CDR3 contains 15 residues. Deletions cut 8 bases from V and 2 bases from J, with 19 bases between. Looked up from germline, CDR1 is MNHNS and CDR2 is SASEGT. CDR3 DNA sequence: TGTGCCAGCCGGGGGATGCCGCAGGGAGCCTACGAGCAGTACTTC. Its translation is CASRGMPQGAYEQYF.

The chain links TRBV13 to TRBJ2-5; 9 bases match TRBD2. V lost 5 bases, J lost 1 base, and 8 bases stayed unmatched. Germline CDR1 reads PRHDT; CDR2 reads FYEKMQ (reference sequence). The CDR3 contains 16 residues. DNA of the CDR3: TGTGCCAGCAGCCCCCGGGCAGCGGGGGGCCAAGAGACCCAGTACTTC. Its protein product is CASSPRAAGGQETQYF.

J is TRBJ2-1 and V is TRBV5-6; D may be TRBD1 or TRBD2 (5 bases each). Trimming took 6 bases from V and 6 from J, leaving 19 bases between them. From germline, CDR1 is SGHDT and CDR2 YYEEEE. The CDR3 sequence is 15 residues long. The CDR3 DNA is TGTGCCAGCACCCCTGGGACCGGGATTGGCAATGAGCAGTTCTTC. Its translation: CASTPGTGIGNEQFF.

This sequence joins TRBV7-2 and TRBJ2-3; 8 bases agree with TRBD2. Germline-derived CDR1 and CDR2 are SGHTA and FQGNSA. The CDR3 length is 14 residues. V lost 5 bases and J lost 5; bases outside the gene matches: 6. CDR3 protein: CASSPTGGIDTQYF. The CDR3 DNA follows: TGTGCCAGCAGCCCCACGGGGGGGATAGATACGCAGTATTTT.

The chain combines TRBV2 with TRBJ1-5; D uncertain. Trimming left V 7 bases short and J 2 bases short, with 9 bases between. From germline, CDR1 is SNHLY and CDR2 FYNNEI. The CDR3 totals 13 residues. DNA of the CDR3: TGTGCCAGCAAGGTGGAAGGCAATCAGCCCCAGCATTTT. Translating gives CASKVEGNQPQHF.

V is TRBV25-1 and J is TRBJ1-2; possible D gene TRBD1, 5 bases. V gave up 2 bases and J gave up 4 bases, with 20 bases separating them. This CDR3 comprises 17 residues. CDR1 and CDR2 (germline): MGHDK, SYGVNS. CDR3: CASSEATGTQGGYGYTF. In DNA, the CDR3 is TGTGCCAGCAGTGAAGCCACCGGGACCCAGGGCGGCTATGGCTACACCTTC.

The chain uses TRBV30 and TRBJ2-5; tentatively, D is TRBD2 (7 bases). CDR3 size: 13 residues. Trimming cost V 3 bases and J 7 bases, with 15 bases left between them. CDR1 GTSNPN and CDR2 SVGIG come from the germline V gene (reference sequence). The DNA for the CDR3 is TGTGCCTGGAGATACGGGGGGCCGGGGACCCAGTACTTC. As protein: CAWRYGGPGTQYF.

V gene TRBV27 combines with J gene TRBJ1-6; TRBD1 matches at 9 bases. Germline-derived CDR1 and CDR2 are MNHEY and SMNVEV (reference sequence). This CDR3 is 15 amino acids long. With 2 bases clipped from V and 7 bases from J, the junction kept 3 bases outside the gene matches. The CDR3 here is CASSLPGTGNSPLHF. The DNA of the CDR3 is TGTGCCAGCAGTTTACCCGGGACAGGGAATTCACCCCTCCACTTT.